The source of this T cell receptor beta chain is a study of control samples from healthy donors and cancer patients. Germline CDR1 and CDR2: MNHEY and SVGAGI. The V segment lost 6 bases and the J segment 14 bases; nucleotides outside the gene matches: 3. CDR3 length equals 11 residues. Clones were read by immunoSEQ multiplex PCR, and TCRdb kept only the in-frame ones, dropping some. The sample shows about 96,000 clones, approximately 95% of them seen only once. The sequence was collected from a man aged 18 to 30 in good health. The sequenced material came from blood. The gene calls are TRBV6-5 and TRBJ1-6; 8 bases line up with TRBD1. CDR3 sequence reads: CASSLGQALHF. In DNA form, the CDR3 reads TGTGCCAGCAGCCTGGGACAGGCCCTCCACTTT.